A selection of T cell receptor beta chains follows, all from one sample in a study of Tregs in tolerant kidney transplant recipients. Generated by immunoSEQ multiplex PCR, the TCRdb table keeps only in-frame clones and is missing some. The table shows over 50,000 clones, with approximately 82% occurring only once. Sequenced sample: CD4+ T cells from blood. The receptor set was obtained from a human donor in good health. The CDR3 runs from the conserved cysteine through the conserved F or W. The order of the fields is J gene, V gene, CDR3 length, D gene, clone size, CDR3 protein, CDR3 DNA. The D gene is left open where the match is weak. Expanded clones get a size class; other rows say once, few or many, or leave the size out.

>TRBJ1-3|TRBV9|15|.|.
CASSPDDSFVNTIYF
TGTGCCAGCAGCCCCGACGACAGTTTTGTAAACACCATATATTTT
>TRBJ1-5|TRBV6-6|14|.|.
CASTPNGGIQPQHF
TGTGCCAGCACTCCTAATGGGGGGATTCAGCCCCAGCATTTT
>TRBJ2-5|TRBV4-2|16|TRBD2|.
CASSQGRAGGGETQYF
TGTGCCAGCAGCCAAGGTAGGGCGGGAGGAGGAGAGACCCAGTACTTC
>TRBJ1-2|TRBV9|14|TRBD1|.
CASSVATGGYGYTF
TGTGCCAGCAGCGTAGCTACAGGGGGCTATGGCTACACCTTC
>TRBJ1-2|TRBV9|17|TRBD1|.
CASSTPKAAGGARGYTF
TGTGCCAGCAGCACCCCAAAGGCGGCAGGGGGCGCGAGGGGCTACACCTTC
>TRBJ1-2|TRBV18|13|TRBD1|.
CASSPTGAPGYTF
TGTGCCAGCTCACCGACAGGGGCTCCTGGCTACACCTTC
>TRBJ2-2|TRBV7-6|13|.|few
CASSHRGTGELFF
TGTGCCAGCAGCCACCGGGGCACCGGGGAGCTGTTTTTT
>TRBJ2-7|TRBV28|14|.|medium-sized
CASSGTQRSYEQYF
TGTGCCAGCAGTGGGACCCAGCGGTCCTACGAGCAGTACTTC
>TRBJ1-5|TRBV7-6|13|.|.
CASRFIIGQPQHF
TGTGCCAGCAGGTTCATTATAGGTCAGCCCCAGCATTTT
>TRBJ2-3|TRBV11-2|17|TRBD2|.
CASSLDSAGGGTDTQYF
TGTGCCAGCAGCTTAGATTCGGCGGGGGGAGGCACAGATACGCAGTATTTT
>TRBJ2-7|TRBV18|11|.|.
CASSPGYEQYF
TGTGCCAGCTCACCAGGCTACGAGCAGTACTTC
>TRBJ2-1|TRBV9|15|.|few
CASSVEFRSQDEQFF
TGTGCCAGCAGCGTAGAGTTTAGAAGCCAGGATGAGCAGTTCTTC
>TRBJ1-1|TRBV9|15|.|once
CASSVASSGGGEAFF
TGTGCCAGCAGCGTAGCATCAAGCGGAGGGGGTGAAGCTTTCTTT
>TRBJ2-3|TRBV11-2|14|.|few
CASSFGGPTDTQYF
TGTGCCAGCAGCTTTGGGGGGCCCACAGATACGCAGTATTTT
>TRBJ1-2|TRBV5-6|14|.|.
CASSLGQVAHGYTF
TGTGCCAGCAGCTTGGGACAGGTCGCACATGGCTACACCTTC
>TRBJ1-1|TRBV4-3|13|.|.
CASSQGVATEAFF
TGCGCCAGCAGCCAAGGAGTAGCCACTGAAGCTTTCTTT
>TRBJ2-7|TRBV2|17|.|.
CASRYSGFTKSSYEQYF
TGTGCCAGCAGATATTCAGGGTTCACAAAAAGCTCCTACGAGCAGTACTTC
>TRBJ1-5|TRBV19|16|TRBD1|.
CASSIEWGQGNQPQHF
TGTGCCAGTAGTATAGAGTGGGGACAGGGAAATCAGCCCCAGCATTTT
>TRBJ1-4|TRBV5-1|16|TRBD1|.
CASSRQGVSTNEKLFF
TGCGCCAGCAGCCGACAGGGGGTTTCAACTAATGAAAAACTGTTTTTT
>TRBJ2-7|TRBV11-3|14|TRBD2|.
CASSPVAGGRAQYF
TGTGCCAGCAGCCCCGTAGCGGGAGGAAGGGCGCAGTACTTC
>TRBJ2-7|TRBV6-1|11|.|.
CASSDNYEQYF
TGTGCCAGCAGTGACAACTACGAGCAGTACTTC
>TRBJ1-1|TRBV12-5|14|.|.
CASGPDLMNTEAFF
TGTGCTAGTGGTCCGGACCTTATGAACACTGAAGCTTTCTTT
>TRBJ2-7|TRBV5-1|15|.|.
CASSPPKGTYYEQYF
TGCGCCAGCAGCCCCCCCAAGGGGACCTATTACGAGCAGTACTTC
>TRBJ2-5|TRBV11-1|17|.|.
CASSDGHSLVLGETQYF
TGTGCCAGCAGCGACGGGCACAGTTTAGTCTTGGGGGAGACCCAGTACTTC
>TRBJ1-1|TRBV2|12|TRBD1|few
CASSNNRGEAFF
TGTGCCAGCAGTAATAACAGGGGCGAGGCTTTCTTT
>TRBJ2-5|TRBV4-1|16|.|.
CASSQVGRRKQETQYF
TGCGCCAGCAGCCAAGTAGGCCGTAGAAAGCAAGAGACCCAGTACTTC
>TRBJ2-2|TRBV5-1|15|.|.
CASSARGRDTGELFF
TGCGCCAGCAGCGCGAGAGGTCGTGATACCGGGGAGCTGTTTTTT